This T cell receptor beta chain was captured in a study of cytomegalovirus exposure and HLA in healthy donors. About the study: T cells numbering 150 million to 200 million yielded some 100 million unique TCR beta sequences in an earlier analysis. The study, taken as a whole, reports: TCR association rates varied by HLA locus in a later analysis, with DRB1 highest and HLA-C lowest. Common viral pathogens were later found to be apparently linked to several of the most significant clusters. TCR beta V- and J-gene trimming, according to a later analysis, was linked to a missense DCLRE1C variant.

Germline V gene sequence: CDR1 MNHNS, CDR2 SASEGT. The V segment lost 3 bases and the J segment 6 bases; nucleotides outside the gene matches: 4. The CDR3 spans 15 residues. PCR involved 60 Vbeta and 13 Jbeta primers. TCRdb keeps only in-frame clones here, not all; method: immunoSEQ multiplex PCR. The sample shows about 140,000 clones, 72% of them seen only once. This clone turned up a few times. Antigen: not known. Sequenced: PBMCs. The sequence came from a man aged 50-59 years in good health and CMV-seropositive. The rearrangement links TRBV6-1 to TRBJ2-3, with 12 bases that match TRBD2. The CDR3 DNA reads TGTGCCAGCAGTGATCGGACTAGCGGGAAGGATACGCAGTATTTT. Protein sequence: CASSDRTSGKDTQYF.